Shown below are 12 T cell receptor beta chains from a single sample sequenced in a study of identical twins. One entry per CDR3 protein results from TCRdb running MiXCR on the 5' RACE reads. Counted here are about 280,000 distinct CDR3 sequences, under 9% occurring once; the ten biggest clones make up over 2%. The same sample was also studied in work on yellow fever vaccine responses in identical twins.

The sequenced sample consisted of memory (CD45RO+) T cells sorted from blood. These receptors all stem from a woman under 30 in good health.

This clonotype was observed many times. This rearrangement joins TRBV6-1 to TRBJ1-1, with 8 bases fitting TRBD1. The junction had 6 bases not matched to a gene; V was cut back by 6 bases and J by 3 bases. The CDR3 runs 14 residues. Per the germline V gene, CDR1 is MNHNS and CDR2 is SASEGT. The chain's CDR3 is CASSLGQGDTEAFF. Written as DNA, the CDR3 is TGTGCCAGCAGCCTAGGACAGGGTGACACTGAAGCTTTCTTT.

This clonotype was counted a few times. The V call is TRBV12-3 or TRBV12-4, the J call TRBJ2-7; the D gene is possibly TRBD1 (5 bases). The CDR3 extends over 15 amino acids. Trimming pared 5 bases from V and 7 bases from J, leaving 21 bases between. The CDR3, as DNA: TGTGCCAGCAGTCCCTGGTCGGCAGGGTTCGGGGAGCAGTACTTC. This sequence encodes CASSPWSAGFGEQYF.

This clonotype was detected many times. The chain joins TRBV28 to TRBJ2-5; possible D gene TRBD2, 5 bases. The germline V and J ends were trimmed by 5 bases and 4 bases, with 11 bases remaining between them. This CDR3 has 13 residues. In germline, CDR1 is MDHEN, CDR2 SYDVKM. The DNA for the CDR3 is TGTGCCAGCAGTCCGGGGAGCCTAGAGACCCAGTACTTC. This codes for CASSPGSLETQYF.

The V call is TRBV20-1, the J call TRBJ2-7, with 9 bases aligning to TRBD1. Germline-derived CDR1 and CDR2 are DFQATT and SNEGSKA (reference sequence). The CDR3 covers 14 residues. V gave up 5 bases and J gave up 5 bases; unmatched junction bases: 10. In DNA form, the CDR3 reads TGCAGTGCTGGGGGAGGGACAGGGTTCAACGAGCAGTACTTC. This translates into CSAGGGTGFNEQYF.

This chain uses TRBV6-1 with TRBJ2-1; TRBD1 aligns across 9 bases. The germline V gene encodes CDR1 MNHNS and CDR2 SASEGT. This CDR3 contains 14 residues. V lost 5 bases to trimming and J lost 12 bases; unmatched junction nucleotides: 11. CDR3 sequence reads: CASSKTGTGLGQFF. The CDR3 DNA is TGTGCCAGCAGTAAAACCGGGACAGGGTTAGGGCAGTTCTTC.

In this sample, this clonotype turned up many times. The CDR3 bases are TGTGCCATCAGGACAGGGGGCCCGGGGACTGAAGCTTTCTTT. It codes for CAIRTGGPGTEAFF. This chain joins TRBV10-3 and TRBJ1-1; 10 bases fit TRBD1. CDR3 length equals 14 residues. Trimming cost V 6 bases and J 5 bases; bases outside gene matches: 6. Germline CDR1 is ENHRY and CDR2 is SYGVKD.

This clonotype was counted many times. The V and J genes are TRBV24-1 and TRBJ2-1; 9 nucleotides align to TRBD1. This CDR3 spans 16 amino acids. With V trimmed by 5 bases and J by 5 bases, 9 bases remained unmatched. CDR1 is KGHDR and CDR2 is SFDVKD in the germline V gene. The CDR3 loop is CATSAVQGAFHNEQFF. The CDR3 coding sequence is TGTGCCACCAGTGCCGTACAGGGGGCTTTCCACAATGAGCAGTTCTTC.

This clonotype has ten or more counts. This chain connects TRBV20-1 to TRBJ2-5, with 8 bases that match TRBD1. The CDR3 has 15 amino acids. The trim removed 0 bases at V and 4 bases at J, leaving 7 bases unmatched. Germline CDR1 DFQATT, CDR2 SNEGSKA (reference sequence). The CDR3 DNA reads as TGCAGTGCTAGAGACTCAGACAGGGGAAGAGAGACCCAGTACTTC. Encoded protein: CSARDSDRGRETQYF.

This clonotype showed up many times. The chain combines TRBV12-3 or TRBV12-4 with TRBJ2-2; D is tentatively TRBD1 or TRBD2 (5 bases each). Trimming removed 0 bases from V and 4 bases from J, with 12 bases in between. This CDR3 contains 16 residues. The CDR3 loop is CASSLAGVLLTGELFF. CDR3 nucleotides: TGTGCCAGCAGTTTAGCGGGGGTCCTGCTCACCGGGGAGCTGTTTTTT.

In DNA form, the CDR3 reads TGCAGTGCTAGAGATGGGGGTGGCGTCTCCTACGAGCAGTACTTC. Translating gives CSARDGGGVSYEQYF. V is TRBV20-1 and J is TRBJ2-7, with D perhaps TRBD1 or TRBD2 (5 bases each). The CDR3 covers 15 residues. V shed 0 bases and J shed 0 bases, with 12 bases lying between them. Germline CDR1 DFQATT, CDR2 SNEGSKA (reference sequence).

This clonotype was seen a few times. V usage is TRBV5-1 and J usage is TRBJ1-6; D remains ambiguous. Trimming removed 1 base at V and 8 bases at J, with 13 bases between. The CDR3 sequence is 15 residues long. Per the germline V gene, CDR1 is SGHRS and CDR2 is YFSETQ. DNA of the CDR3: TGCGCCAGCAGCTTGATCACAGCTTCGGATTCACCCCTCCACTTT. Protein: CASSLITASDSPLHF.

This sequence joins TRBV20-1 and TRBJ2-1; 15 positions match TRBD2. The CDR3 consists of 21 residues. Germline V lookup: CDR1 DFQATT, CDR2 SNEGSKA (reference sequence). V lost 1 base and J lost 6; bases outside the gene matches: 19. In DNA form, the CDR3 reads TGCAGTGCTAGAGTAACAGGGGCCGGGACTAGCGGGGGGCCGGTAGGCAATGAGCAGTTCTTC. It encodes CSARVTGAGTSGGPVGNEQFF.